This T cell receptor beta chain derives from a study of blood T cell repertoires in COVID-19 (dated by TCRdb to about 2020). Study-level background: Samples covering the acute and convalescent phases of COVID-19 were provided by collaborators in the United States, Italy and Spain. The repertoires were made available in a free public database intended to serve as a resource for research on the immune response to SARS-CoV-2. The material from the prospective study consisted of cDNA or gDNA derived from T cells, B-cell-depleted T cells, or PBMCs. Where available, HLA class I and class II types were taken from metadata supplied by the sample provider and were not determined by assay-based typing. Subjects who had been exposed to COVID-19, were actively infected with it, or had recovered from it provided the deeply sampled blood TCRbeta repertoires that made up the dataset. Nearly every sample came with metadata listing a de-identified subject ID, COVID-19 status, age in years and sex. The samples were drawn from two sources: the first 160 participants of the ongoing ImmuneRACE study, and 1,200 or so subjects contributed by 6 global collaborators. What the work shows at the level of the full study, not this receptor alone: Clinical and demographic metadata were provided uncurated, with the amount varying by source and participant.

TCRbeta CDR3 regions were amplified from genomic DNA using the immunoSEQ Assay, a bias-controlled multiplex PCR. The published analysis was carried out like this. The number of nucleated cells in each sample was estimated from the amplification of reference gene primers within the assay. To quantify the absolute abundance of each unique TCRbeta CDR3 rearrangement, sequence reads were collapsed and filtered. For each sample, productive Simpson clonality was calculated as the square root of Simpson's diversity index across productive rearrangements. The table comes from immuneACCESS by way of TCRdb, which keeps in-frame sequences with V and J called. Part of the clones is missing from these tables; in studies checked, under half for an unresolved V gene and the rest for unknown reasons. For V, J and clone size, that table is used; D and trimming come from the DNA. Across this sample there are about 180,000 clones, with approximately 80% seen only once. Clones ranked in the top ten supply under 8.5% of the sample.

The collaborating institutions used their own protocols to collect whole blood in K2EDTA tubes. For TCRbeta analysis, collaborators shipped samples in one of three forms: frozen whole blood, isolated PBMCs, or DNA extracted from either of those sample types. As to this clone: Its antigen is not yet known. Per-nucleotide qualities are absent, and no much larger clonotype sits a single base away.

Cut back by 6 bases and 2 bases, the V and J ends lie 13 bases apart. The CDR3 spans 14 residues, from the cysteine through the phenylalanine. The DNA shown is the 42-base CDR3, in frame from base 1. The germline V gene supplies CDR1 SNHLY and CDR2 FYNNEI. The source is a human donor in a cohort sampled during active COVID-19. Sequenced input: peripheral blood. The rearranged segments are TRBV2 and TRBJ2-5; TRBD1 is a possible D gene, resting on 6 matching bases. CDR3 region: CASRWTDIQETQYF. The DNA reads as follows: TGTGCCAGCAGGTGGACAGACATACAAGAGACCCAGTACTTC.